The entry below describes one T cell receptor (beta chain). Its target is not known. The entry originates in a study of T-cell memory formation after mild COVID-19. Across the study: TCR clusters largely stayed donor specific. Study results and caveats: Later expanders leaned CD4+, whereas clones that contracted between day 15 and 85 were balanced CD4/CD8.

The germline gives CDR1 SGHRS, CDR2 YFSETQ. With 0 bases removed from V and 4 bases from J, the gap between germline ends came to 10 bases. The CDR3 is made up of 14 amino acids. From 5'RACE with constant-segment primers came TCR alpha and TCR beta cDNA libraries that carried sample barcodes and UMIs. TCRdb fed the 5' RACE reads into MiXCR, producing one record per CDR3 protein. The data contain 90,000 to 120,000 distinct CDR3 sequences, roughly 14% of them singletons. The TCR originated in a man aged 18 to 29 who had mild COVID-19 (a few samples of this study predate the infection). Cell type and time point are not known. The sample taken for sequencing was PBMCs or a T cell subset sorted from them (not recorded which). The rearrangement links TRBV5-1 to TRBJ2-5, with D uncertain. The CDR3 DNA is TGCGCCAGCAGCTTGGTAGGTAGGAGAGAGACCCAGTACTTC. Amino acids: CASSLVGRRETQYF.